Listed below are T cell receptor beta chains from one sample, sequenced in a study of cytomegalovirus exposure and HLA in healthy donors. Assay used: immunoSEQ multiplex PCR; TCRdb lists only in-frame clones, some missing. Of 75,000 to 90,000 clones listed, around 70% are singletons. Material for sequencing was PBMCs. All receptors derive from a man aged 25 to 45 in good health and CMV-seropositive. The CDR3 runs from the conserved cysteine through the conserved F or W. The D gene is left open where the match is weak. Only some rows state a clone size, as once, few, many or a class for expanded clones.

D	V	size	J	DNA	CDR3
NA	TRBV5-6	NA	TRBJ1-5	TGTGCCAGCAGCTTGAGTTATAGGGGAATAGGCAATCAGCCCCAGAATTTT	CASSLSYRGIGNQPQNF
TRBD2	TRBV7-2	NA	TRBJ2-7	TGTGCCAGCAGCAGACTAGCGGGGACCGGCGAGCAGTACTTC	CASSRLAGTGEQYF
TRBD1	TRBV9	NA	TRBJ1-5	TGTGCCAGCAGCGTAGGACAGGGGGATCAGCCCCAGCATTTT	CASSVGQGDQPQHF
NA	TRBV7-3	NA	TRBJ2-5	TGTGCCAGCAGCTCTGTGACGGGAGTGCAAGAGGAGACCCAGTACTTC	CASSSVTGVQEETQYF
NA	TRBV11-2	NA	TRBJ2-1	TGTGCCAGCAGCTTTGAGTCTGAGCAGTTCTTC	CASSFESEQFF
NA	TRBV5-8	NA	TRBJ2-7	TGTGCCAGCAGCCTGAGCTCCTACGAGCAGTACTTC	CASSLSSYEQYF
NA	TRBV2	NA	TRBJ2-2	TGTGCCAGCGGAGTCACCGGGGAGCTGTTTTTT	CASGVTGELFF
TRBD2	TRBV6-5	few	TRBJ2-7	TGTGCCAGCAGTCTAGCGGGAGGGCCTGACTACGAGCAGTACTTC	CASSLAGGPDYEQYF
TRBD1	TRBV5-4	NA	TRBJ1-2	TGTGCCAGCAGCTTAGTGCAGGGGGCTCAAGACTATGGCTACACCTTC	CASSLVQGAQDYGYTF
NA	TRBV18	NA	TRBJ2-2	TGTGCCAGCTCATTAACAGGGGGGGCCGGGGAGCTGTTTTTT	CASSLTGGAGELFF
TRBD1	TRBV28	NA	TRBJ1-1	TGTGCCAGCAGTTTATCGGCAGGGGGCACTGAAGCTTTCTTT	CASSLSAGGTEAFF
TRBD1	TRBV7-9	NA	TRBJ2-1	TGTGCCAGCAGCCTATCCGGGACAGGGATCATGGATGAGCAGTTCTTC	CASSLSGTGIMDEQFF
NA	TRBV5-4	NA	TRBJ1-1	TGTGCCAGCAGCCCCAGGCCCACAGAGGGCACTGAAGCTTTCTTT	CASSPRPTEGTEAFF
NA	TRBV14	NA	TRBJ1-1	TGTGCCAGCAGCCCCCAGGGTGCGAAGAGGTCCACTGAAGCTTTCTTT	CASSPQGAKRSTEAFF
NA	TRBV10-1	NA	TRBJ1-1	TGCGCCAGCAGTAAGCAACGGGAGGGCACTGAAGCTTTCTTT	CASSKQREGTEAFF
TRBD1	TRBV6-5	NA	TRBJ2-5	TGTGCCAGCAGTTACTTGACAGGGGGCGAGACCCAGTACTTC	CASSYLTGGETQYF
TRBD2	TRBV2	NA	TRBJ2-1	TGTGCCAGGCCTAGACTAGCGGGAGAATCATCCTACAATGAGCAGTTCTTC	CARPRLAGESSYNEQFF
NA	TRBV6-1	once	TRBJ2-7	TGTGCCAGCAGTGAAGCGCAATTCGGGAGCGGATCCTACGAGCAGTACTTC	CASSEAQFGSGSYEQYF
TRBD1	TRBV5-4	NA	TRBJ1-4	TGTGCCAGCAGCATAGACAGGGGATGGGGCGAAAAACTGTTTTTT	CASSIDRGWGEKLFF
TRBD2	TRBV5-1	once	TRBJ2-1	TGCGCCAGCAGCTTGGGACTAGCGGGCCCCAATGAGCAGTTCTTC	CASSLGLAGPNEQFF
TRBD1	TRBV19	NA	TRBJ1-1	TGTGCCAGTAGGACTGGGACAGGGGGCAGGAACACTGAAGCTTTCTTT	CASRTGTGGRNTEAFF
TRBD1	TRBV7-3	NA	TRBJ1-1	TGTGCCAGCAGCCCGCAACAGGGGTCGAACACTGAAGCTTTCTTT	CASSPQQGSNTEAFF
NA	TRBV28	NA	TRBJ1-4	TGTGCCAGCAGTTTACGTCCCGAGGAACTGTTTTTT	CASSLRPEELFF
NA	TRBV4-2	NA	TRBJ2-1	TGTGCCAGCAGCCCACGGAGGGCTAAAGGGGCGGATGAGCAGTTCTTC	CASSPRRAKGADEQFF
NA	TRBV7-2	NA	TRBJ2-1	TGTGCCAGCAGCTTACAGGGCCCACGGGATGAGCAGTTCTTC	CASSLQGPRDEQFF
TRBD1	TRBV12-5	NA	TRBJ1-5	TGTGCTAGTGGTCCCCCCGCCGACAGGGGGGGAAGCAATCAGCCCCAGCATTTT	CASGPPADRGGSNQPQHF
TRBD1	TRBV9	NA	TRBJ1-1	TGTGCCAGCAGCCCGGGGACAGGTAAGATGAACACTGAAGCTTTCTTT	CASSPGTGKMNTEAFF
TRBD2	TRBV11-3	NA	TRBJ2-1	TGTGCCAGCAGCTTAGGGGCTAGCGGGGATCCGAGGGTCAATGAGCAGTTCTTC	CASSLGASGDPRVNEQFF
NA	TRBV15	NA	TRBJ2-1	TGTGCCACCACGTTGCGGGATAACAATGAGCAGTTCTTC	CATTLRDNNEQFF
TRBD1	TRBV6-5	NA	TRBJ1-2	TGTGCCAGCAGTTACTTCCCGGGACAGAGTGGCTACACCTTC	CASSYFPGQSGYTF
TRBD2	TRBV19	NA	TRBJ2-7	TGTGCCAGTAGCCTGACCGGTAGCGGGAACTACGAGCAGTACTTC	CASSLTGSGNYEQYF
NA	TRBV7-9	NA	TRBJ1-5	TGTGCCAGCAGCTTCGGCGGGCTCAATCAGCCCCAGCATTTT	CASSFGGLNQPQHF
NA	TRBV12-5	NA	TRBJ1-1	TGTGCTAGTGCCCAATACATGAACACTGAAGCTTTCTTT	CASAQYMNTEAFF
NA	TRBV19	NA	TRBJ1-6	TGTGCCAGTACCGAGGGGGTCGGGGGGGATTCACCCCTCCACTTT	CASTEGVGGDSPLHF
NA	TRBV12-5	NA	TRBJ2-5	TGTGCTAGTGGTTCCGTAAAAGAGACCCAGTACTTC	CASGSVKETQYF
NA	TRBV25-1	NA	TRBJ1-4	TGTGCCAGCAGTGTCTCTGGAAAGGGGTCGGAAAAACTGTTTTTT	CASSVSGKGSEKLFF
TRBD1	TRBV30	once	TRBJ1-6	TGTGCCTGGAGTGTTCAGGGGGTAGGTTCACCCCTCCACTTT	CAWSVQGVGSPLHF